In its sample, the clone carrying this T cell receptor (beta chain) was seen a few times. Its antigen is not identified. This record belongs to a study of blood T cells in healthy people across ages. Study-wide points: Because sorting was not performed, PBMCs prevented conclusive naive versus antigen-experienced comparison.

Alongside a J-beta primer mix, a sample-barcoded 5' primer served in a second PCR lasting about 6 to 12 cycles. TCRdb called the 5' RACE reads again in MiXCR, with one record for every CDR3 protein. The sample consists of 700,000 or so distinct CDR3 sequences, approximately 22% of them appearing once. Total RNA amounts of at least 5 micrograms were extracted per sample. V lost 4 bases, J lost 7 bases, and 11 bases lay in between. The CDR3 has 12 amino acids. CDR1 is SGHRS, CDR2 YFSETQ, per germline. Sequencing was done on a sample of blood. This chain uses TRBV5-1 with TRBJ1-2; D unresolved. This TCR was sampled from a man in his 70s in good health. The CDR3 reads CASSGEDGGYTF. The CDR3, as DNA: TGCGCCAGCAGCGGTGAGGACGGTGGCTACACCTTC.